The clone carrying this T cell receptor (beta chain) was seen a single time. As yet, its antigen is unknown. The data were taken from a study of vaccination effects on CD4 cells after COVID-19. The study, taken as a whole, reports: Healthy vaccinees had only 1 of 255 vaccine-induced clones cross-react with common cold coronaviruses.

Before sequencing took place, the ViraFEST assay used viral peptide pools to expand antigen-specific CD4+ T cells. The culture ran for around ten days before CD4+ T cells were isolated. Participants received two doses of either the BNT162b2 or mRNA-1273 vaccine. Sequenced by immunoSEQ multiplex PCR; TCRdb stores in-frame clones only, minus some. The sample lists fewer than 25,000 clones, 60% to 85% occurring once. The clonotype originates from a human donor who received a COVID-19 vaccine. This sample comprised CD4+ T cells from PBMCs cultured with HCoV-NL63 spike peptides, obtained after COVID-19 vaccination.

CDR3: CASSQGHMNTEAFF. The CDR3, as DNA: TGCGCCAGCAGCCAAGGGCACATGAACACTGAAGCTTTCTTT. The V and J genes are TRBV4-3 and TRBJ1-1; D is unclear. There are 14 residues in the CDR3. Trimming removed 1 base from V and 0 bases from J, with 6 bases in between. Germline V gene lookup returns CDR1 LGHNA and CDR2 YSLEER.